These 28 T cell receptor beta chains share one sample of origin, sequenced in a study of Ad26.COV2.S vaccination and SARS-CoV-2 variants. Specified treatment: some 19 received Ad26.COV2.S at low or high dose, single or two shots; several received placebo; per-sample allocation not given. Repertoires come from day 63 after the first vaccine or placebo injection. The repertoire was sequenced with immunoSEQ multiplex PCR; TCRdb's copy has only in-frame clones and lacks some. Seen here are roughly 350,000 clones, 86% observed once, and the top ten hold approximately 11%. The sequenced sample was peripheral blood, obtained in a trial of Ad26.COV2.S vaccine versus placebo. The receptors derive from a person between 18 and 65 years old who received the Ad26.COV2.S COVID-19 vaccine or a placebo.

The rearrangement joins TRBV6-4 to TRBJ2-7; D may be TRBD1 or TRBD2 (5 bases each). The CDR3 has 18 residues. V lost 3 bases to trimming and J lost 4 bases, with 25 bases between them. The V gene's germline CDR1 is MRHNA and CDR2 SNTAGT. The CDR3 DNA reads as TGTGCCAGCAGTGAGTCGGCAGAGGGGAGTAGCGCCAATTACGAGCAGTACTTC. This sequence encodes CASSESAEGSSANYEQYF.

The chain has TRBV7-3 and TRBJ2-1, with TRBD2 identical over 7 bases. The CDR3 runs 17 residues. The germline V gene has CDR1 SGHTA and CDR2 FQGTGA. J lost 4 bases, V lost 1 base, and 10 bases had no gene match. The CDR3 nucleotides read TGTGCCAGCAGCTTAAGCGGGTTCGCTAGCGGTTACAATGAGCAGTTCTTC. Protein sequence: CASSLSGFASGYNEQFF. Together with reference TRBV7-3 and TRBJ2-1, the CDR3 gives the full variable domain: GAGVSQTPSNKVTEKGKYVELRCDPISGHTALYWYRQSLGQGPEFLIYFQGTGAADDSGLPNDRFFAVRPEGSVSTLKIQRTERGDSAVYLCASSLSGFASGYNEQFFGPGTRLTVL.

The V gene is TRBV5-6, the J gene TRBJ2-1, with TRBD2 matching over 14 bases. The CDR3 consists of 15 residues. CDR1 is SGHDT and CDR2 is YYEEEE in the germline V gene. With V trimmed by 2 bases and J by 15 bases, 10 bases remained unmatched. This CDR3 reads CASSLVSTTSGRVFF. CDR3 nucleotides: TGTGCCAGCAGCTTAGTCTCAACGACTAGCGGGAGGGTGTTCTTC.

This clone showed up just a few times. The J gene is TRBJ1-1, the V gene TRBV4-1; no firm D call. Trimming left V 0 bases short and J 7 bases short, with 6 bases between. CDR1 and CDR2 from the germline V gene are MGHRA and YSYEKL. This CDR3 region has 12 residues. CDR3 amino acids: CASSQEVGEAFF. CDR3 DNA: TGCGCCAGCAGCCAAGAGGTCGGTGAAGCTTTCTTT.

The chain combines TRBV11-2 with TRBJ1-1; D gene unclear. V lost 4 bases and J 3 bases, leaving 15 bases between the germline ends. The CDR3 spans 15 residues. Germline CDR1 SGHAT, CDR2 FQNNGV. CDR3 region: CASSSTEWADTEAFF. Written as DNA, the CDR3 is TGTGCCAGCAGCTCTACGGAGTGGGCGGACACTGAAGCTTTCTTT.

This chain links TRBV7-9 with TRBJ2-7; D is undetermined. The ends were cut back, 0 bases at V and 1 base at J, with 10 bases in the middle. Germline-derived CDR1 and CDR2 are SEHNR and FQNEAQ (reference sequence). CDR3 length: 15 amino acids. The CDR3 nucleotides are TGTGCCAGCAGCTTAGCGCCGGGCAATTCCTACGAGCAGTACTTC. This codes for CASSLAPGNSYEQYF.

This sequence joins TRBV7-9 and TRBJ1-2; the match to TRBD1 covers 7 bases. The J segment lost 7 bases and the V segment lost 4 bases, leaving 9 bases of the junction unmatched. Germline V gives CDR1 SEHNR, CDR2 FQNEAQ (reference sequence). This CDR3 has 14 residues. CDR3 in DNA: TGTGCCAGCAGCTCCTTGACAGGGAGGGGTGGCTACACCTTC. Its protein product is CASSSLTGRGGYTF. The complete variable domain, with remaining parts taken from reference TRBV7-9 and TRBJ1-2, reads DTGVSQNPRHKITKRGQNVTFRCDPISEHNRLYWYRQTLGQGPEFLTYFQNEAQLEKSRLLSDRFSAERPKGSFSTLEIQRTEQGDSAMYLCASSSLTGRGGYTFGSGTRLTVV.

The chain couples TRBV7-2 to TRBJ2-7; 13 positions agree with TRBD2. V trimming: 5 bases; J trimming: 3 bases; junction bases outside the gene matches: 10. Germline CDR1 reads SGHTA; CDR2 reads FQGNSA. CDR3 length: 17 amino acids. CDR3 loop: CASSVTSGGAKNYEQYF. CDR3 nucleotides: TGTGCCAGCAGCGTTACTAGCGGGGGGGCCAAAAACTACGAGCAGTACTTC. Based on the CDR3 plus reference TRBV7-2 and TRBJ2-7, the full variable domain is GAGVSQSPSNKVTEKGKDVELRCDPISGHTALYWYRQSLGQGLEFLIYFQGNSAPDKSGLPSDRFSAERTGGSVSTLTIQRTQQEDSAVYLCASSVTSGGAKNYEQYFGPGTRLTVT.

The V and J genes are TRBV28 and TRBJ1-3; D is ambiguous. This CDR3 spans 15 amino acids. V was clipped by 2 bases and J by 0 bases, with 8 bases between them. Germline CDR1 and CDR2: MDHEN and SYDVKM. The CDR3 here is CASSLTRGSGNTIYF. Here the CDR3 DNA reads TGTGCCAGCAGTTTAACCCGGGGCTCTGGAAACACCATATATTTT.

The chain links TRBV3-1 (or the pseudogene TRBV3-2) to TRBJ1-3; maybe TRBD1 (6 bases). Trimming left V 4 bases short and J 2 bases short, with 15 bases between. The CDR3 spans 16 residues. The germline V gene has CDR1 LGHDT and CDR2 YNNKEL (reference sequence). The CDR3 loop reads CASSLNTGTAGNTIYF. The CDR3 nucleotides are TGTGCCAGCAGCCTGAATACAGGGACTGCTGGAAACACCATATATTTT.

The chain is built from TRBV6-5 and TRBJ2-2, with D tentatively TRBD1 (5 bases). CDR1 MNHEY and CDR2 SVGAGI come from the germline V gene. The CDR3 extends over 15 amino acids. Trimming stripped 7 bases from V and 6 bases from J, with 18 bases between. CDR3 coding DNA: TGTGCCAGCACCAGATTCAAAGGGGCTTCCGGGGAGCTGTTTTTT. Translated: CASTRFKGASGELFF.

The chain couples TRBV4-3 to TRBJ1-2; D is ambiguous. Germline-derived CDR1 and CDR2 are LGHNA and YSLEER. V lost 0 bases and J lost 3, with 14 bases in between. There are 16 residues in the CDR3. The CDR3, as DNA: TGCGCCAGCAGCCAAGATTATCCGCGGGCAGACTATGGCTACACCTTC. The encoded protein is CASSQDYPRADYGYTF.

The chain is built from TRBV3-1 (or the pseudogene TRBV3-2) and TRBJ2-3, with 13 nucleotides matching TRBD2. The J segment lost 1 base and the V segment lost 4 bases, leaving 8 bases of the junction unmatched. Looked up from germline, CDR1 is LGHDT and CDR2 is YNNKEL (reference sequence). CDR3 length equals 18 residues. The DNA of the CDR3 is TGTGCCAGCAGCCTTTGGACTAGCGGGGGCGAGGGCACAGATACGCAGTATTTT. It encodes CASSLWTSGGEGTDTQYF.

This chain connects TRBV19 to TRBJ2-5; the D gene is possibly TRBD1 (6 bases). Germline V CDR1 and CDR2: LNHDA, SQIVND (reference sequence). The CDR3 extends over 19 amino acids. Trimming stripped 8 bases from V and 3 bases from J, with 31 bases between. DNA for the CDR3: TGTGCCAGTCGCTACAGGGACGGAATGGAATACGGGCCAAAAGAGACCCAGTACTTC. Protein: CASRYRDGMEYGPKETQYF.

This sequence joins TRBV9 and TRBJ1-5; D unclear. Germline-derived CDR1 and CDR2 are SGDLS and YYNGEE. This CDR3 contains 14 residues. V was cut by 0 bases and J by 5 bases, with 9 bases left in between. Here the CDR3 reads CASSVEPHDQPQHF. Here the CDR3 DNA reads TGTGCCAGCAGCGTAGAACCCCACGATCAGCCCCAGCATTTT.

The V gene is TRBV18, the J gene TRBJ2-7; 10 positions agree with TRBD1. There are 15 residues in the CDR3. CDR1 and CDR2 from the germline V gene are KGHSH and LQKENI. V shed 3 bases, J shed 3 bases, and the junction held 5 bases outside the gene matches. The DNA of the CDR3 is TGTGCCAGCTCACCCCCGACAGGGGGCCTCTACGAGCAGTACTTC. This gives the protein CASSPPTGGLYEQYF.

This chain joins TRBV28 and TRBJ2-7; 9 positions agree with TRBD1. The CDR3 sequence is 15 residues long. Looked up from germline, CDR1 is MDHEN and CDR2 is SYDVKM. V was clipped by 5 bases and J by 3 bases; unmatched bases: 8. DNA for the CDR3: TGTGCCAGCAGTAAGCCTTCGACAGGGGGCTACGAGCAGTACTTC. Its translation is CASSKPSTGGYEQYF.

The V gene is TRBV6-5, the J gene TRBJ2-7; the match to TRBD1 covers 7 bases. The CDR3 consists of 15 residues. The junction had 14 bases not matched to a gene; V was cut back by 6 bases and J by 6 bases. The germline V gene encodes CDR1 MNHEY and CDR2 SVGAGI. This CDR3 is CASSGQVGIFGEQYF. CDR3 DNA: TGTGCCAGCAGCGGACAGGTGGGGATCTTCGGCGAGCAGTACTTC.

The rearrangement uses TRBV10-3 and TRBJ2-3; 8 nucleotides agree with TRBD2. The ends lost 6 bases at V and 4 bases at J; junction bases unmatched: 15. Germline CDR1 is ENHRY and CDR2 is SYGVKD. The CDR3 has 17 amino acids. The CDR3 region is CAIRPGPGGAGADTQYF. For the CDR3, the DNA is TGTGCCATCAGGCCCGGCCCGGGGGGGGCAGGGGCAGATACGCAGTATTTT.

This clone turned up a few times. The chain carries TRBV3-1 (or the pseudogene TRBV3-2) and TRBJ2-4; D is possibly TRBD2 (6 bases). The CDR3 is 16 amino acids. Per germline, CDR1 LGHDT and CDR2 YNNKEL (reference sequence). The V end was cut by 0 bases, the J end by 1 base, with 10 bases between. CDR3 region: CASSQDVEGAKNIQYF. The CDR3 bases are TGTGCCAGCAGCCAAGACGTGGAGGGGGCCAAAAACATTCAGTACTTC.

This chain connects TRBV6-6 to TRBJ2-7; 12 bases match TRBD2. Germline values: CDR1 MNHNY, CDR2 SVGAGI (reference sequence). The V segment lost 5 bases and the J segment 7 bases; nucleotides outside the gene matches: 21. CDR3 length: 19 amino acids. The CDR3 sequence is CASSGSQVLAGGIAGEQYF. The CDR3 nucleotides read TGTGCCAGCAGTGGATCCCAGGTGCTAGCGGGAGGGATCGCGGGAGAGCAGTACTTC.

J is TRBJ1-1 and V is TRBV29-1; tentative D call: TRBD1 (5 bases). CDR1 and CDR2 (germline): SQVTM, ANQGSEA. The CDR3 has 14 amino acids. Trimming took off 1 base at V and 4 bases at J, with 13 bases between the two ends. This chain's CDR3 is CSVEGVGGSTEAFF. Written as DNA, the CDR3 is TGCAGCGTTGAAGGGGTCGGGGGGAGCACTGAAGCTTTCTTT.

The V and J genes are TRBV21-1 and TRBJ2-7. TRBV21-1 is designated a pseudogene. This CDR3 is 9 amino acids long. CDR3 sequence reads: CASSKVSAF. CDR3 in DNA: TGTGCCAGCAGCAAAGTATCGGCCTTC.

The genes are TRBV6-5 and TRBJ1-5; D gene ambiguous. The CDR3 length is 14 residues. The germline CDR1 and CDR2 sequences are MNHEY and SVGAGI. Trimming removed 5 bases from V and 7 bases from J, with 15 bases in between. Written as DNA, the CDR3 is TGTGCCAGCAGTCCTCGGCAAAAAGTGCAGCCCCAGCATTTT. This translates into CASSPRQKVQPQHF.

Concerning this clone: A junction boundary mismatches the germline segment, possibly from a read error. The chain combines TRBV28 with TRBJ1-2; 10 bases match TRBD1. Germline V gives CDR1 MDHEN, CDR2 SYDVKM. This CDR3 has 14 residues. The CDR3: CAGSLLGTGDGYTF. The CDR3 nucleotides are TGTGCCGGCAGTTTGCTTGGGACAGGGGATGGCTACACCTTC.

There are a few counts of this clone. The CDR3 sequence is CASGASGYTGELFF. The DNA for the CDR3 is TGTGCCAGCGGGGCTAGCGGATACACCGGGGAGCTGTTTTTT. The chain combines TRBV7-3 with TRBJ2-2; 7 positions match TRBD2. Germline CDR1 and CDR2: SGHTA and FQGTGA. The CDR3 covers 14 residues. V lost 8 bases, J lost 3 bases, and 6 bases stayed unmatched.

The chain carries TRBV2 and TRBJ1-2, with TRBD1 identical over 12 bases. The CDR3 runs 18 residues. CDR1 is SNHLY, CDR2 FYNNEI, per germline. V lost 4 bases, J lost 2 bases, and 11 bases stayed unmatched. The CDR3 DNA is TGTGCCAGCAGTGGTATCCCGGGACAGGGGGCGAAGAACTATGGCTACACCTTC. As protein: CASSGIPGQGAKNYGYTF.

The chain links TRBV3-1 (or the pseudogene TRBV3-2) to TRBJ1-3; no firm D call. Trimming took off 0 bases at V and 9 bases at J, with 18 bases between the two ends. The CDR3 spans 16 residues. Looked up from germline, CDR1 is LGHDT and CDR2 is YNNKEL (reference sequence). The CDR3: CASSQEGTVGQVTIYF. The CDR3 nucleotides read TGTGCCAGCAGCCAAGAGGGTACAGTCGGCCAGGTCACCATATATTTT.